This T cell receptor (beta chain) appears in the sequencing data of a study of CD8 T cells in ankylosing spondylitis. The study, taken as a whole, reports: Clones linked with disease were CD8+ and fairly uncommon in the peripheral blood. Ankylosing spondylitis blood seemed to carry a telltale TCR beta motif made of roughly 8 highly homologous variants. The study looked at matched synovial fluid samples from ankylosing spondylitis patients. Disease-linked clones were reported to be significantly enriched there.

TCRdb reprocessed the 5' RACE reads with MiXCR, giving one entry per CDR3 protein. The sample consists of 50,000 or so distinct CDR3 sequences, 6.5% to 9% of them appearing once. Germline CDR1 and CDR2: SGHAT and FQDESV (reference sequence). This CDR3 is 18 amino acids long. The ends lost 4 bases at V and 0 bases at J; junction bases unmatched: 10. This clonotype was seen repeatedly, ten times or more. As yet, its antigen is unknown. Sequenced input: blood, either unsorted or a sorted T cell fraction (not recorded which). This sequence was found in a female donor with ankylosing spondylitis or in good health (not recorded which). The gene calls are TRBV11-1 and TRBJ2-2; TRBD1 matches 8 bases. Here the CDR3 DNA reads TGTGCCAGCAGCTCAATCTGGGGGACAGGATCGAACACCGGGGAGCTGTTTTTT. This sequence encodes CASSSIWGTGSNTGELFF.